The clone carrying this T cell receptor (beta chain) was seen only once. The antigen remains unidentified. Trimming pared 6 bases from V and 1 base from J, leaving 13 bases between. CDR1 and CDR2 (germline): SGHVS, FQNEAQ. The CDR3 contains 14 residues. The sample originates from a study of T-cell reconstitution after alpha-beta-depleted transplantation in children. Construction of the TCRbeta library involved unique molecular identifiers. TCRdb independently ran MiXCR on the PCR reads; one entry per CDR3 protein. This table has 900,000 or so distinct CDR3 sequences, around 17% appearing once. General observations from the study: From surviving recipient T cells and thymic progenitors came the high day-60 TCRbeta diversity observed in some patients. T cells produced anew were the main source of T-cell counts and diversity one year after transplant. The origin of alpha-beta T cells about two months after transplant was reportedly several hundred expanded graft clones.

The chain couples TRBV7-8 to TRBJ2-7; D may be TRBD1 or TRBD2 (5 bases each). Sequencing used PBMCs, mostly from graft donor cells, obtained 360 days after TCRalphabeta/CD19-depleted stem cell transplant. This receptor was obtained from a male patient younger than 18 who had a stem cell transplant for acute lymphoblastic leukemia, so the T cells may come from the graft donor. CDR3 amino acids: CASRPRDGSYEQYF. As DNA, the CDR3 is TGTGCCAGCAGACCAAGGGACGGTTCCTACGAGCAGTACTTC. Full variable domain (outside the CDR3, taken from reference TRBV7-8 and TRBJ2-7): GAGVSQSPRYKVAKRGQDVALRCDPISGHVSLFWYQQALGQGPEFLTYFQNEAQLDKSGLPSDRFFAERPEGSVSTLKIQRTQQEDSAVYLCASRPRDGSYEQYFGPGTRLTVT.